The sequence of this T cell receptor (beta chain) was determined in a study of PD-1 blockade in classical Hodgkin lymphoma. Study-level findings and limits: Complete responders possessed baseline diversity comparable to newly diagnosed patients.

Comment on this clone: Its matching antigen is unknown.

The assay was immunoSEQ multiplex PCR, and TCRdb's table has in-frame clones only and misses some. The sample includes tens of thousands of clones, just under 80% of them seen just once. Time point here: cycle 4 day 1 (C4D1), after less than seven weeks of nivolumab. Following autologous stem cell transplantation, relapse occurred in every patient, and exposure to brentuximab vedotin varied. Germline values: CDR1 SGHAT, CDR2 FQDESV (reference sequence). The CDR3 covers 14 residues. The sample in question was peripheral blood mononuclear cells (PBMCs), obtained before the fourth cycle of nivolumab. The chain employs TRBV11-1 and TRBJ2-5; D possibly corresponds to TRBD1 (5 bases). The end of the DNA is better explained by TRBJ2-7, so the J call may be wrong. This receptor was taken from a human donor with classical Hodgkin lymphoma. In DNA form, the CDR3 reads TGTGCCAGCAGCTTAGGGACACCCAACTACGAGCAGTACTTC. Protein: CASSLGTPNYEQYF.